The present TCR beta chain was sequenced within a study of T cell clonality in common variable immunodeficiency. The CDR3 consists of 19 residues. V dropped 3 bases and J dropped 5; count of bases not matched to a gene: 19. Germline values: CDR1 SGHRS, CDR2 YFSETQ. CVID and control samples used equivalent genomic DNA input. TCRdb keeps only in-frame clones here, not all; method: immunoSEQ multiplex PCR. The table lists several thousand clones, with no singletons. Points from the study as a whole: Shared TCRbeta clones were fewer between CVID subjects than controls. Common variable immunodeficiency TCR beta sequences reportedly had fewer deletions and N-nucleotide insertions. Patient heterogeneity in the CVID cohort limited correlations between repertoire features and clinical complications.

Many counts were recorded for this clone. Its cognate antigen is unknown. The read falls 3 residues short of the CDR3 end, and the missing part is taken from the germline J gene. The origin of this receptor is a human donor with common variable immunodeficiency. This sequence joins TRBV5-1 and TRBJ2-1, with 8 nucleotides matching TRBD1. What was sequenced was peripheral blood mononuclear cells. The CDR3 bases that were read are TGCGCCAGCAGCTCTTCACCCTTTCCAGTTCAGGGGGCAGACAATGAG. This gives the protein CASSSSPFPVQGADNE. The entire CDR3 protein reads CASSSSPFPVQGADNEQFF.